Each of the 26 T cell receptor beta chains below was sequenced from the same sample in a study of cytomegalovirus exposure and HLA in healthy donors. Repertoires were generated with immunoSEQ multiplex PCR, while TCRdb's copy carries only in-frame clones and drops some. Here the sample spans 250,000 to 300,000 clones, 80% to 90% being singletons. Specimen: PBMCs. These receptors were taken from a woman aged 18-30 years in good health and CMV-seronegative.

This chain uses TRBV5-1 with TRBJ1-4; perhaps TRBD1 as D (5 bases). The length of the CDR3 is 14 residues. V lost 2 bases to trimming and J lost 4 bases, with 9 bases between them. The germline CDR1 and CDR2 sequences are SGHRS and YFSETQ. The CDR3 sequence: CASSFRGFNEKLFF. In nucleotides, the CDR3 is TGCGCCAGCAGCTTTAGGGGTTTTAATGAAAAACTGTTTTTT. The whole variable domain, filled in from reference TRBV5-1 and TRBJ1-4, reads KAGVTQTPRYLIKTRGQQVTLSCSPISGHRSVSWYQQTPGQGLQFLFEYFSETQRNKGNFPGRFSGRQFSNSRSEMNVSTLELGDSALYLCASSFRGFNEKLFFGSGTQLSVL.

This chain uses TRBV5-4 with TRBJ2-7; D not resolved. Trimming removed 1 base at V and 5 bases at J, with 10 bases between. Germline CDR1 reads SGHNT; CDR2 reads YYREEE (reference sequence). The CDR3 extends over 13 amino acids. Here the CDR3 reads CASSLRASHEQYF. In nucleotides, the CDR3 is TGTGCCAGCAGCTTGAGAGCGTCGCACGAGCAGTACTTC.

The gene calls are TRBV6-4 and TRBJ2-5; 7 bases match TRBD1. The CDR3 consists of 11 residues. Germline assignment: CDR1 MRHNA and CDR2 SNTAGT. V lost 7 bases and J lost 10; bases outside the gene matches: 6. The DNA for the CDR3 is TGTGCCAGCACCCCCGCAGGGGGCCAGTACTTC. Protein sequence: CASTPAGGQYF.

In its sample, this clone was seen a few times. The CDR3 DNA is TGTGCCAGCAGCTTAGCAGACGGGACTAACTATGGCTACACCTTC. This translates into CASSLADGTNYGYTF. V and J are TRBV7-2 and TRBJ1-2; no clear D. Germline V gives CDR1 SGHTA, CDR2 FQGNSA. The CDR3 totals 15 residues. The V gene lost 0 bases and the J gene lost 0 bases, with 8 bases spanning the gap.

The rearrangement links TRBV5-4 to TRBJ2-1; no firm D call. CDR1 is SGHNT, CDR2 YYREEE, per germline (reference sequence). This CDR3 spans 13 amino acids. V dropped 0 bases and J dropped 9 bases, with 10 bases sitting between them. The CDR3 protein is CASSLARSGEQFF. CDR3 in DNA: TGTGCCAGCAGCTTGGCCCGCTCAGGTGAGCAGTTCTTC.

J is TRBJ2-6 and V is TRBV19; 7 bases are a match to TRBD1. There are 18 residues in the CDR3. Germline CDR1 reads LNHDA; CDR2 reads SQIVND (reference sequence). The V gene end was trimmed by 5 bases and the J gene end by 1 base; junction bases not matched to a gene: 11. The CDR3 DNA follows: TGTGCCAGTAGTCTGACAGGGTCCTTTGGGTCTGGGGCCAACGTCCTGACTTTC. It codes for CASSLTGSFGSGANVLTF.

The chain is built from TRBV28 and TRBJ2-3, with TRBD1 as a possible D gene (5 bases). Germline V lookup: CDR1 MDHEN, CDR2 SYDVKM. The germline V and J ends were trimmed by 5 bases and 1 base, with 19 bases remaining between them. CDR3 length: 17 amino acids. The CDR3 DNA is TGTGCCAGCAGTGTTATCAGGGTAAGACTTGGCACAGATACGCAGTATTTT. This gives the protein CASSVIRVRLGTDTQYF.

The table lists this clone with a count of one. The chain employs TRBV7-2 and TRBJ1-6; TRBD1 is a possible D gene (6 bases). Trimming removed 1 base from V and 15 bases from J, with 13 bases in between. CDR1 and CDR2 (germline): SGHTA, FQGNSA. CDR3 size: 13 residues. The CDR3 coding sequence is TGTGCCAGCAGCTTAGTTTACAGGGAGTTCCTCCACTTT. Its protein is CASSLVYREFLHF. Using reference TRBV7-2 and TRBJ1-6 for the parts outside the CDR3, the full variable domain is GAGVSQSPSNKVTEKGKDVELRCDPISGHTALYWYRQSLGQGLEFLIYFQGNSAPDKSGLPSDRFSAERTGGSVSTLTIQRTQQEDSAVYLCASSLVYREFLHFGNGTRLTVT.

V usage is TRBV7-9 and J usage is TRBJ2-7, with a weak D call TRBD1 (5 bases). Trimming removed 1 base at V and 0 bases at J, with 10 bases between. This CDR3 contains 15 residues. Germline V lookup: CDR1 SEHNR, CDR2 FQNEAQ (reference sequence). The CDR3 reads CASSLGAGISYEQYF. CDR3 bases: TGTGCCAGCAGCTTAGGAGCAGGGATCTCCTACGAGCAGTACTTC.

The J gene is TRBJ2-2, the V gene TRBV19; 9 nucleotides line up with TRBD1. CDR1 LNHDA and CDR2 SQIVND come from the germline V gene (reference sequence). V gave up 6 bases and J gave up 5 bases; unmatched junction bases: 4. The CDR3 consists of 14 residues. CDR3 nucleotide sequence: TGTGCCAGTAGCACAGGGGGCAGGACCGGGGAGCTGTTTTTT. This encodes CASSTGGRTGELFF.

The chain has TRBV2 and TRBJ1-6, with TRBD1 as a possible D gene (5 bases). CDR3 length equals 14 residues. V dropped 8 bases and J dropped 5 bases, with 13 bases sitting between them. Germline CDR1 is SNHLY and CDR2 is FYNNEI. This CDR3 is CASDEQGNNSPLHF. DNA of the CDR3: TGTGCCAGCGACGAGCAGGGTAATAATTCACCCCTCCACTTT. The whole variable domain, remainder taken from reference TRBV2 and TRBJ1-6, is EPEVTQTPSHQVTQMGQEVILRCVPISNHLYFYWYRQILGQKVEFLVSFYNNEISEKSEIFDDQFSVERPDGSNFTLKIRSTKLEDSAMYFCASDEQGNNSPLHFGNGTRLTVT.

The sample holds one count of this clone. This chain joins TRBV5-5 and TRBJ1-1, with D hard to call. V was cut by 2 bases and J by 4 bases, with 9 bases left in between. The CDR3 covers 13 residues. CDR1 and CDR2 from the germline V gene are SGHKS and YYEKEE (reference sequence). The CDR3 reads CASSFARGTEAFF. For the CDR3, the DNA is TGTGCCAGCAGCTTTGCTCGGGGCACTGAAGCTTTCTTT.

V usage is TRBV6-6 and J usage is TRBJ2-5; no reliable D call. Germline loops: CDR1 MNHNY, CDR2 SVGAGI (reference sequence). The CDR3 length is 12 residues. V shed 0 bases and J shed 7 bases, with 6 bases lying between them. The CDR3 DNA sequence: TGTGCCAGCAGTTACTCGAGTGGGACCCAGTACTTC. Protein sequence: CASSYSSGTQYF.

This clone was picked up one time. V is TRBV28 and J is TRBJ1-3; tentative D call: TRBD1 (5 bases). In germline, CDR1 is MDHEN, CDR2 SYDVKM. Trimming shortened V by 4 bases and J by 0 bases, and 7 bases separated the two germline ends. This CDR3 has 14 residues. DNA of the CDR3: TGTGCCAGCAGTTCCGGGGGCTCTGGAAACACCATATATTTT. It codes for CASSSGGSGNTIYF.

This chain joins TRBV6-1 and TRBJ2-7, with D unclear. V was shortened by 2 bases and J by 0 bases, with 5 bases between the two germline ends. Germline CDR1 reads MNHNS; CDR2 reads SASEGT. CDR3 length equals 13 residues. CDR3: CASSEHSSYEQYF. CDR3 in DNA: TGTGCCAGCAGTGAACACAGCTCCTACGAGCAGTACTTC.

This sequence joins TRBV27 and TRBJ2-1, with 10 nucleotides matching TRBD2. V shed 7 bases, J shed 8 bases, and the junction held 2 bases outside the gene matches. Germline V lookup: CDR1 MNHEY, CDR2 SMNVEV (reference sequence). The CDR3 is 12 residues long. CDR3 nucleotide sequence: TGTGCCAGCATCGGACTAGCGGATGAGCAGTTCTTC. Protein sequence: CASIGLADEQFF.

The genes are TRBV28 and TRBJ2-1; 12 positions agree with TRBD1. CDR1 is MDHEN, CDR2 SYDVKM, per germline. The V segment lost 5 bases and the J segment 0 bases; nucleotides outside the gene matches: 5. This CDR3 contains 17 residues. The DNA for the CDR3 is TGTGCCAGCAGTCCCGGGACAGGGGGCGTCTCCTACAATGAGCAGTTCTTC. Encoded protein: CASSPGTGGVSYNEQFF.

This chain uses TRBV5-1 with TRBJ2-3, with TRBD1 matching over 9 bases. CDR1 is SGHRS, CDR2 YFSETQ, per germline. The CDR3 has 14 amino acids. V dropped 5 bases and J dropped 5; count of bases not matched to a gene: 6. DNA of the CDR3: TGCGCCAGCAGTCGCGGACAGGGGAAAGATACGCAGTATTTT. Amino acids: CASSRGQGKDTQYF.

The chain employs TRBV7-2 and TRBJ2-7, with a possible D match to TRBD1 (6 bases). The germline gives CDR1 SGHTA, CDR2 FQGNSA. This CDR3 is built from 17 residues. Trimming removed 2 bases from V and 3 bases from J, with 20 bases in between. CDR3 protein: CASSLRTPGVYRYEQYF. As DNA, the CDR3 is TGTGCCAGCAGCTTACGGACCCCAGGGGTTTATCGCTACGAGCAGTACTTC.

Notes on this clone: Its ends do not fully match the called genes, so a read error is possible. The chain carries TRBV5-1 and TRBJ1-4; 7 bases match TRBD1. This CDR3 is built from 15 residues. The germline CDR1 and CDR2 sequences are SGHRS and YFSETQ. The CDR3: CASRLAQGQNEKLFF. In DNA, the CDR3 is TGCGCCAGCAGGTTGGCCCAGGGACAGAATGAAAAACTGTTTTTT.

The CDR3 reads CASSPHGGGSYEQYF. As DNA, the CDR3 is TGTGCCAGCAGCCCGCATGGCGGGGGGTCCTACGAGCAGTACTTC. The chain couples TRBV28 to TRBJ2-7; 8 positions agree with TRBD2. V trimming: 6 bases; J trimming: 1 base; junction bases outside the gene matches: 8. This CDR3 is 15 amino acids long. Germline CDR1 and CDR2: MDHEN and SYDVKM.

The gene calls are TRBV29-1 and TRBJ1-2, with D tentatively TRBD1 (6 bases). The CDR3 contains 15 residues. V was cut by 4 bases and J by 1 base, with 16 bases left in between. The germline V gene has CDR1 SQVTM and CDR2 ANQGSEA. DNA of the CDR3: TGCAGCGTTGGATCGACAGGCGACCTTAACTATGGCTACACCTTC. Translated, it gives CSVGSTGDLNYGYTF.

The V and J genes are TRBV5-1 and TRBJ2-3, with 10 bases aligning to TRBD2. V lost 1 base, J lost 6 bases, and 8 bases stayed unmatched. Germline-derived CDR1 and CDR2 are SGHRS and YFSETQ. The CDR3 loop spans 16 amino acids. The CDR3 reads CASSLTGTSAGDTQYF. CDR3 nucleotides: TGCGCCAGCAGCTTGACCGGGACTAGCGCGGGGGATACGCAGTATTTT.

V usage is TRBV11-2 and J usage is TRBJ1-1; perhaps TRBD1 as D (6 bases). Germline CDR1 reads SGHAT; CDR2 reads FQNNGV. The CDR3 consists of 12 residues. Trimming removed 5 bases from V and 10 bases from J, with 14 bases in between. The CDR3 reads CASSTSRQVAFF. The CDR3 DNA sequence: TGTGCCAGCAGCACCTCCCGACAGGTAGCTTTCTTT. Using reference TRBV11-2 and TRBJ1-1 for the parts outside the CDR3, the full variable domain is EAGVAQSPRYKIIEKRQSVAFWCNPISGHATLYWYQQILGQGPKLLIQFQNNGVVDDSQLPKDRFSAERLKGVDSTLKIQPAKLEDSAVYLCASSTSRQVAFFGQGTRLTVV.

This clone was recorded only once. Here the CDR3 reads CASSGTADSGNTIYF. CDR3 sequence (DNA): TGTGCCAGTAGTGGGACAGCGGACTCTGGAAACACCATATATTTT. This chain uses TRBV19 with TRBJ1-3, with TRBD1 matching over 7 bases. Germline V gene data show CDR1 as LNHDA and CDR2 as SQIVND (reference sequence). Unmatched junction bases numbered 4, after V lost 5 bases and J lost 0 bases. This CDR3 spans 15 amino acids.

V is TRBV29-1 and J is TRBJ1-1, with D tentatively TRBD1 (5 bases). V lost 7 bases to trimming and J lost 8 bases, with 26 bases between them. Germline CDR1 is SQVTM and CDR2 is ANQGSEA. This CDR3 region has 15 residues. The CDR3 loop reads CSGGPRDSLTTEAFF. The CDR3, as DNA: TGCAGCGGCGGCCCTCGAGACAGCCTAACAACCGAAGCTTTCTTT.